Following are 9 T cell receptor beta chains from one sample sequenced in a study of human T cells and chemical hapten exposure. Time point in this sample: pre-sensitization, week 0. The treatment was: therapeutic diphenylcyclopropenone sensitization with weekly scalp DPC. TCRdb independently ran MiXCR on the RACE reads; one entry per CDR3 protein. This table holds about 300,000 distinct CDR3 sequences, approximately 5% found once. The input for sequencing was whole blood, taken in connection with sensitization to the hapten diphenylcyclopropenone (DPC). All receptors come from a young woman with alopecia areata. Some clones in this sample may be carry-over from other donors' samples.

This clonotype has just a few counts. The genes are TRBV12-3 or TRBV12-4 and TRBJ1-5; D is ambiguous. V was shortened by 7 bases and J by 0 bases, with 13 bases between the two germline ends. The CDR3 consists of 15 residues. CDR3 amino acids: CASTLNTHSNQPQHF. The CDR3 DNA is TGTGCCAGCACCCTGAACACCCATAGCAATCAGCCCCAGCATTTT.

This chain uses TRBV5-5 with TRBJ1-1, with 8 positions matching TRBD1. The CDR3 contains 16 residues. Per the germline V gene, CDR1 is SGHKS and CDR2 is YYEKEE (reference sequence). V dropped 4 bases and J dropped 3; count of bases not matched to a gene: 11. The chain's CDR3 is CASSPRTGRVDTEAFF. The CDR3 region has the DNA TGTGCCAGCAGCCCACGGACAGGGCGTGTTGACACTGAAGCTTTCTTT.

This clonotype was found many times. The chain links TRBV19 to TRBJ2-1; 12 nucleotides align to TRBD2. The CDR3 covers 16 residues. Germline V gives CDR1 LNHDA, CDR2 SQIVND (reference sequence). Trimming took 5 bases from V and 9 from J; bases not matched to a gene: 11. The DNA for the CDR3 is TGTGCCAGTAGTGGTACTAGCGGGGGGTTCCTGGGTGAGCAGTTCTTC. Its protein product is CASSGTSGGFLGEQFF.

This clonotype has only a few counts. The chain combines TRBV7-2 with TRBJ2-3, with 12 bases lining up with TRBD2. The CDR3 runs to 16 residues. Germline values: CDR1 SGHTA, CDR2 FQGNSA. V lost 8 bases to trimming and J lost 1 base; unmatched junction nucleotides: 7. CDR3 sequence: CASGGLAGPGTDTQYF. The CDR3 coding sequence is TGTGCCAGCGGTGGACTAGCGGGGCCAGGCACAGATACGCAGTATTTT.

In regard to this clonotype: This may come from a read error, since a much larger clone is one base off. The V call is TRBV13, the J call TRBJ2-1; TRBD2 is a possible D gene (5 bases). V was trimmed by 4 bases and J by 9 bases, leaving 13 bases between them. Germline V gives CDR1 PRHDT, CDR2 FYEKMQ (reference sequence). The CDR3 loop spans 13 amino acids. For the CDR3, the DNA is TGTGCCAGCAGCTCACCCCTGGGAGTTGAGCAGTTCTTC. As protein: CASSSPLGVEQFF. Full variable domain (missing parts from reference TRBV13 and TRBJ2-1): AAGVIQSPRHLIKEKRETATLKCYPIPRHDTVYWYQQGPGQDPQFLISFYEKMQSDKGSIPDRFSAQQFSDYHSELNMSSLELGDSALYFCASSSPLGVEQFFGPGTRLTVL.

This clonotype was picked up a small number of times. The chain carries TRBV11-2 and TRBJ2-3; the D is unclear. Germline V gene sequence: CDR1 SGHAT, CDR2 FQNNGV. This CDR3 region has 16 residues. Trimming took 0 bases from V and 0 from J, leaving 10 bases between them. The CDR3 sequence: CASSLDVGSSTDTQYF. The DNA for the CDR3 is TGTGCCAGCAGCTTAGATGTCGGATCTAGCACAGATACGCAGTATTTT.

The J gene is TRBJ2-1, the V gene TRBV6-6, with D unclear. V dropped 6 bases and J dropped 5 bases, with 17 bases sitting between them. The CDR3 is 15 residues long. From germline, CDR1 is MNHNY and CDR2 SVGAGI (reference sequence). CDR3 in amino acids: CASSHGLVFDNEQFF. In DNA form, the CDR3 reads TGTGCCAGCAGCCACGGGCTAGTCTTTGACAATGAGCAGTTCTTC.

This clonotype appeared many times. This sequence joins TRBV20-1 and TRBJ1-5, with 9 nucleotides matching TRBD1. V dropped 6 bases and J dropped 3; count of bases not matched to a gene: 12. CDR3 length: 16 residues. CDR1 DFQATT and CDR2 SNEGSKA come from the germline V gene (reference sequence). CDR3 nucleotide sequence: TGCAGTGCCCCCACCGGGACAGGGATGAACAATCAGCCCCAGCATTTT. Amino acids: CSAPTGTGMNNQPQHF.

This clonotype came up a few times. The chain links TRBV20-1 to TRBJ2-4; D may be TRBD2 (6 bases). Germline CDR1 DFQATT, CDR2 SNEGSKA (reference sequence). Trimming removed 5 bases from V and 1 base from J, with 12 bases in between. This CDR3 has 14 residues. Here the CDR3 reads CSAAPGLAKNIQYF. Written as DNA, the CDR3 is TGCAGTGCTGCTCCGGGACTTGCCAAAAACATTCAGTACTTC.